The source of this T cell receptor beta chain is a study of T cell responses to AZD1222 COVID-19 vaccine. Study-level points and caveats: The study sampled repertoires only after the peak T cell response. Among spike-specific TCRs, nearly half reportedly target unmutated variant regions.

As for this clone: As yet, its antigen is unknown.

Assay used: immunoSEQ multiplex PCR; TCRdb lists only in-frame clones, some missing. The table lists about 110,000 clones, about 85% of them singletons, with 3.2% in the top ten. The CDR3 runs to 15 residues. V gave up 0 bases and J gave up 3 bases, with 13 bases separating them. The germline gives CDR1 SGHNT, CDR2 YYREEE (reference sequence). V gene TRBV5-4 combines with J gene TRBJ2-7, with D perhaps assigned TRBD1 or TRBD2 (5 bases each). This TCR came from an adult in good health. Material: peripheral blood, obtained on day 0 of AZD1222 vaccination. The CDR3 spells CASSLGDGAIYEQYF. The CDR3 region has the DNA TGTGCCAGCAGCTTGGGGGACGGGGCTATCTACGAGCAGTACTTC.